Listed below are T cell receptor beta chains from one sample, sequenced in a study of blood T cell repertoires in COVID-19. Repertoires were generated with immunoSEQ multiplex PCR, while TCRdb's copy carries only in-frame clones and drops some. The sample includes about 330,000 clones, about 90% of them seen just once. Input material: PBMCs or T cells enriched from blood (not recorded which). These receptors originate from a woman aged 25 to 45 who had recovered from COVID-19. Both conserved end residues are part of each CDR3. A D gene is named only where the DNA matches it firmly. Clone size, where shown, is once, few, many, or a class for clones that have expanded.

>TRBV2|TRBJ1-5|.|.
CASSSGPNQPQHF
TGTGCCAGCAGTTCAGGCCCCAATCAGCCCCAGCATTTT
>TRBV7-6|TRBJ1-5|.|TRBD1
CASSLLPPGQGMIGSNQPQHF
TGTGCCAGCAGCTTATTACCTCCAGGACAGGGGATGATCGGGAGCAATCAGCCCCAGCATTTT
>TRBV6-5|TRBJ1-1|.|TRBD1
CASSYMGQGKNTEAFF
TGTGCCAGCAGTTACATGGGACAGGGAAAGAACACTGAAGCTTTCTTT
>TRBV6-2/TRBV6-3|TRBJ2-7|once|.
CASSPLVGNGEQYF
TGTGCCAGCAGTCCCCTAGTTGGAAACGGCGAGCAGTACTTC
>TRBV5-5|TRBJ1-2|.|TRBD1
CASSLEDRGGPVSGYTF
TGTGCCAGCAGCTTGGAGGACAGGGGGGGGCCTGTTAGTGGCTACACCTTC
>TRBV30|TRBJ2-7|.|TRBD1
CAWSRTGVNEQYF
TGTGCCTGGAGTCGGACAGGGGTTAACGAGCAGTACTTC
>TRBV25-1|TRBJ2-3|once|TRBD2
CASRTSGEEDTQYF
TGTGCCAGCCGGACTAGCGGGGAGGAGGATACGCAGTATTTT
>TRBV27|TRBJ2-7|.|.
CASSLTSTLSYEQYF
TGTGCCAGCAGTTTGACATCCACCCTTTCGTACGAGCAGTACTTC
>TRBV2|TRBJ1-2|.|.
CASSSYYGYTF
TGTGCCAGCAGTTCCTACTATGGCTACACCTTC
>TRBV19|TRBJ1-1|.|TRBD1
CASSTDREFGEAFF
TGTGCCAGTAGTACGGACAGGGAATTCGGTGAAGCTTTCTTT
>TRBV15|TRBJ1-5|.|TRBD1
CATSLDRGLSQPQHF
TGTGCCACCTCCCTTGACAGGGGGCTGAGTCAGCCCCAGCATTTT
>TRBV5-1|TRBJ1-1|.|TRBD1
CASSLGTGEAEAFF
TGCGCCAGCAGCTTGGGGACAGGGGAGGCTGAAGCTTTCTTT
>TRBV6-5|TRBJ1-5|few|.
CASSYSTREPQHF
TGTGCCAGCAGTTACTCCACCCGGGAGCCCCAGCATTTT
>TRBV6-6|TRBJ2-7|.|TRBD2
CASSTPSGGYEQYF
TGTGCCAGCAGCACCCCCTCGGGGGGCTACGAGCAGTACTTC
>TRBV10-3|TRBJ1-2|.|.
CAISENGGNIVNGYTF
TGTGCCATCAGTGAGAATGGGGGGAATATAGTGAATGGCTACACCTTC
>TRBV11-2|TRBJ2-5|.|TRBD2
CASSSPRLAGGLGRETQYF
TGTGCCAGCAGCTCCCCGCGACTAGCGGGGGGCCTAGGTAGGGAGACCCAGTACTTC
>TRBV19|TRBJ1-2|.|TRBD1
CASSTLDRVYGYTF
TGTGCCAGTAGTACCTTAGACAGGGTCTATGGCTACACCTTC